A single sample is the source of the 20 T cell receptor beta chains below, sequenced in a study of T cell responses to AZD1222 COVID-19 vaccine. Clones were sequenced by immunoSEQ multiplex PCR, and TCRdb holds only the in-frame ones, with some missing. The sample contains 140,000 or so clones, 90% to 95% of which appear only once. Sequenced here: peripheral blood, sampled after recovery from COVID-19. The receptors shown here come from an adult who had recovered from COVID-19.

The chain combines TRBV4-1 with TRBJ2-2; TRBD1 might be the D (6 bases). Trimming took off 1 base at V and 3 bases at J, with 12 bases between the two ends. Looked up from germline, CDR1 is MGHRA and CDR2 is YSYEKL. The CDR3 contains 16 residues. CDR3 region: CASSQAAQGYTGELFF. Written as DNA, the CDR3 is TGCGCCAGCAGCCAAGCGGCCCAGGGGTACACCGGGGAGCTGTTTTTT.

This clone was found a few times. The V gene is TRBV6-1, the J gene TRBJ1-1, with D perhaps TRBD1 (5 bases). In germline, CDR1 is MNHNS, CDR2 SASEGT. The CDR3 length is 15 residues. V gave up 0 bases and J gave up 6 bases, with 14 bases separating them. CDR3: CASSEASFRGAEAFF. DNA of the CDR3: TGTGCCAGCAGTGAAGCGTCTTTTAGGGGTGCTGAAGCTTTCTTT.

This rearrangement joins TRBV5-1 to TRBJ1-1; D might be TRBD1 (6 bases). V lost 1 base and J lost 0, with 10 bases in between. CDR1 is SGHRS and CDR2 is YFSETQ in the germline V gene. The CDR3 extends over 15 amino acids. The CDR3: CASSLWDTLNTEAFF. Here the CDR3 DNA reads TGCGCCAGCAGCTTGTGGGACACGTTGAACACTGAAGCTTTCTTT. The full variable domain, with the rest looked up from reference TRBV5-1 and TRBJ1-1, is KAGVTQTPRYLIKTRGQQVTLSCSPISGHRSVSWYQQTPGQGLQFLFEYFSETQRNKGNFPGRFSGRQFSNSRSEMNVSTLELGDSALYLCASSLWDTLNTEAFFGQGTRLTVV.

For this clone: Mismatch with germline at one junction end may stem from a read error. This rearrangement joins TRBV27 to TRBJ1-6; TRBD1 might be the D (5 bases). The CDR3 extends over 14 amino acids. CDR1 is MNHEY, CDR2 SMNVEV, per germline (reference sequence). CDR3 in DNA: TGTGCCAGCAGCCTAAGACAGTCTAATTCGCCCCTCCACTTT. It yields the protein CASSLRQSNSPLHF.

The chain carries TRBV5-1 and TRBJ1-1, with 7 bases lining up with TRBD1. This CDR3 has 14 residues. V shed 2 bases and J 10 bases; nucleotides not matched to a gene: 11. The germline gives CDR1 SGHRS, CDR2 YFSETQ. In nucleotides, the CDR3 is TGCGCCAGCAGCTTAAGCCGTGTGGGACAGCGAGCTTTCTTT. It encodes CASSLSRVGQRAFF.

The gene calls are TRBV2 and TRBJ2-2; 12 nucleotides align to TRBD2. The CDR3 is 16 amino acids. The ends lost 5 bases at V and 7 bases at J; junction bases unmatched: 8. Germline V lookup: CDR1 SNHLY, CDR2 FYNNEI. The CDR3, as DNA: TGTGCCAGCAGTAATCTAGCGGGAGGGCAAAACGGGGAGCTGTTTTTT. Amino acids: CASSNLAGGQNGELFF. The complete variable domain, with remaining parts taken from reference TRBV2 and TRBJ2-2, reads EPEVTQTPSHQVTQMGQEVILRCVPISNHLYFYWYRQILGQKVEFLVSFYNNEISEKSEIFDDQFSVERPDGSNFTLKIRSTKLEDSAMYFCASSNLAGGQNGELFFGEGSRLTVL.

The V and J genes are TRBV6-5 and TRBJ2-1, with 7 bases identical to TRBD1. CDR1 is MNHEY, CDR2 SVGAGI, per germline. CDR3 length: 13 residues. V lost 6 bases to trimming and J lost 12 bases; unmatched junction nucleotides: 11. The CDR3: CASSSPTGLGQFF. CDR3 coding DNA: TGTGCCAGCAGCTCCCCGACAGGGCTAGGGCAGTTCTTC.

The chain carries TRBV13 and TRBJ2-7, with D unresolved. Trimming removed 0 bases from V and 2 bases from J, with 8 bases in between. This CDR3 comprises 14 residues. Germline lookup yields CDR1 PRHDT and CDR2 FYEKMQ (reference sequence). The CDR3 spells CASSLGPAPYEQYF. CDR3 DNA: TGTGCCAGCAGCTTAGGACCCGCCCCCTACGAGCAGTACTTC.

This clone was picked up a small number of times. V is TRBV6-1 and J is TRBJ2-2, with TRBD2 matching over 13 bases. Per the germline V gene, CDR1 is MNHNS and CDR2 is SASEGT. Trimming removed 4 bases from V and 1 base from J; junction bases left unmatched: 0. The CDR3 is 16 amino acids. Written as DNA, the CDR3 is TGTGCCAGCAGTGGACTAGCGGGAGGGAACACCGGGGAGCTGTTTTTT. Its translation: CASSGLAGGNTGELFF.

The rearrangement joins TRBV4-2 to TRBJ2-3; D possibly corresponds to TRBD1 (6 bases). CDR3 length equals 15 residues. V was pared by 0 bases and J by 6 bases, with 13 bases between. Germline V gene data show CDR1 as LGHNA and CDR2 as YNFKEQ. The CDR3 DNA reads as TGTGCCAGCAGCCAAGATCGGGGCAGGGGTGATACGCAGTATTTT. Translating gives CASSQDRGRGDTQYF.

J is TRBJ2-3 and V is TRBV5-4, with 8 bases lining up with TRBD1. CDR1 SGHNT and CDR2 YYREEE come from the germline V gene (reference sequence). The CDR3 is 20 residues long. The V gene end was trimmed by 2 bases and the J gene end by 0 bases; junction bases not matched to a gene: 17. In DNA, the CDR3 is TGTGCCAGCAGCTTTACTGGGACCGGGACAGGCTCGGTGAGCACAGATACGCAGTATTTT. Translating gives CASSFTGTGTGSVSTDTQYF.

This rearrangement joins TRBV29-1 to TRBJ2-3; D is undetermined. CDR1 and CDR2 (germline): SQVTM, ANQGSEA. This CDR3 comprises 14 residues. V lost 4 bases and J lost 6, with 17 bases in between. The CDR3 nucleotides are TGCAGCGTTGTAGACCCCCTCGCTACGGATACGCAGTATTTT. It specifies CSVVDPLATDTQYF.

This chain joins TRBV4-1 and TRBJ1-2; D perhaps matches TRBD1 (5 bases). The CDR3 sequence is 16 residues long. The V end was cut by 3 bases, the J end by 0 bases, with 14 bases between. CDR1 is MGHRA and CDR2 is YSYEKL in the germline V gene. CDR3 DNA: TGCGCCAGCAGCCACCCCCGGGGGGAAACTAACTATGGCTACACCTTC. Encoded protein: CASSHPRGETNYGYTF.

The gene calls are TRBV19 and TRBJ2-1; 8 nucleotides line up with TRBD1. The germline V gene encodes CDR1 LNHDA and CDR2 SQIVND (reference sequence). The CDR3 extends over 14 amino acids. J was trimmed by 7 bases and V by 7 bases; bases with no gene match: 9. DNA of the CDR3: TGTGCCAGTAACAGCAGGGGGCTATGGAATGAGCAGTTCTTC. It encodes CASNSRGLWNEQFF.

The chain recombines TRBV10-1 with TRBJ2-5; 8 nucleotides match TRBD2. The germline V gene encodes CDR1 WNHNN and CDR2 SYGVQD (reference sequence). V gave up 2 bases and J gave up 5 bases; unmatched junction bases: 10. The CDR3 length is 16 residues. The CDR3 nucleotides are TGCGCCAGCAGTGAGAGTGGGGCGGGAGGCAGGGAGACCCAGTACTTC. This sequence encodes CASSESGAGGRETQYF.

The chain employs TRBV19 and TRBJ2-1, with unresolved D. Trimming left V 2 bases short and J 5 bases short, with 10 bases between. This CDR3 has 14 residues. Germline CDR1 and CDR2: LNHDA and SQIVND (reference sequence). CDR3 loop: CASSIRVVDNEQFF. The DNA of the CDR3 is TGTGCCAGTAGTATAAGGGTGGTCGACAATGAGCAGTTCTTC.

The J gene is TRBJ1-2, the V gene TRBV28; D ambiguous. The CDR3 runs 14 residues. Per germline, CDR1 MDHEN and CDR2 SYDVKM. The V gene lost 5 bases and the J gene lost 6 bases, with 16 bases spanning the gap. The DNA of the CDR3 is TGTGCCAGCAGTCCCCGGCTCGGACGGGATGGCTACACCTTC. Amino acids: CASSPRLGRDGYTF.

The chain has TRBV15 and TRBJ2-1, with D tentatively TRBD1 (6 bases). The V and J ends lost 4 bases and 0 bases respectively, with 10 bases between them. Germline V gives CDR1 LNHNV, CDR2 YYDKDF (reference sequence). The CDR3 is made up of 15 amino acids. For the CDR3, the DNA is TGTGCCACCAGCATCGACAGGAGCTCCTACAATGAGCAGTTCTTC. As protein: CATSIDRSSYNEQFF.

V gene TRBV5-5 combines with J gene TRBJ1-1, with D perhaps matching TRBD1 (6 bases). This CDR3 spans 15 amino acids. Trimming shortened V by 3 bases and J by 3 bases, and 15 bases separated the two germline ends. The germline gives CDR1 SGHKS, CDR2 YYEKEE (reference sequence). This CDR3 is CASSSEGGFHTEAFF. The CDR3 bases are TGTGCCAGCAGCTCCGAGGGGGGATTCCACACTGAAGCTTTCTTT.

The V gene is TRBV6-5, the J gene TRBJ1-1; D not resolved. V was pared by 6 bases and J by 2 bases, with 10 bases between. Germline lookup yields CDR1 MNHEY and CDR2 SVGAGI. This CDR3 is built from 13 residues. In DNA form, the CDR3 reads TGTGCCAGCAGACAGACTACAAACACTGAAGCTTTCTTT. Residues: CASRQTTNTEAFF.